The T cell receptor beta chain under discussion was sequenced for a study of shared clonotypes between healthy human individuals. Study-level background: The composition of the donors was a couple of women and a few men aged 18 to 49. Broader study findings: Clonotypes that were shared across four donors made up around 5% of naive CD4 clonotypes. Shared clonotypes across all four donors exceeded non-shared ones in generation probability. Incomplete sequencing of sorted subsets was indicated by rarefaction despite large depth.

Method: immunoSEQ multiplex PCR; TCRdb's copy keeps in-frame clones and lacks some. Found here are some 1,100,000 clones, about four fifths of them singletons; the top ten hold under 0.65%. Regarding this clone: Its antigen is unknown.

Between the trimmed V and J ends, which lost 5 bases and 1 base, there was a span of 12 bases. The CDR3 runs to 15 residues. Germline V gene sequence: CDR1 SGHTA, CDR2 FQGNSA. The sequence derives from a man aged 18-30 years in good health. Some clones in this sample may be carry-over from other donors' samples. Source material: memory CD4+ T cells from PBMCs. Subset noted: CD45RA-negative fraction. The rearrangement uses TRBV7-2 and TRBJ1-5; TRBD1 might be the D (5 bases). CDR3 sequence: CASSTGLSSNQPQHF. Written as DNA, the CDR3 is TGTGCCAGCAGCACGGGACTCTCGAGCAATCAGCCCCAGCATTTT.